This paragraph covers one T cell receptor beta chain sequence. The data are from a study of blood T cell repertoires in COVID-19. Study-wide background: Nucleic acid was either cDNA or gDNA, and it came from T cells, B-cell-depleted T cells, or PBMCs.

CDR3 length: 14 residues. Germline loops: CDR1 SGHDT, CDR2 YYEEEE. The J segment lost 3 bases and the V segment lost 5 bases, leaving 7 bases of the junction unmatched. Only in-frame clones appear in the TCRdb table, and some are missing; sequencing was by immunoSEQ multiplex PCR. The data hold 200,000 to 250,000 clones, with roughly 80% observed a single time. The source of this sequence is a woman aged 60-75 years with acute or convalescent COVID-19. The sequenced material came from peripheral blood. This chain links TRBV5-6 with TRBJ2-7; 8 positions match TRBD1. As DNA, the CDR3 is TGTGCCAGCAGTTTACTCGGGACAGGCTACGAGCAGTACTTC. Translated, it gives CASSLLGTGYEQYF. Based on the CDR3 plus reference TRBV5-6 and TRBJ2-7, the full variable domain is DAGVTQSPTHLIKTRGQQVTLRCSPKSGHDTVSWYQQALGQGPQFIFQYYEEEERQRGNFPDRFSGHQFPNYSSELNVNALLLGDSALYLCASSLLGTGYEQYFGPGTRLTVT.